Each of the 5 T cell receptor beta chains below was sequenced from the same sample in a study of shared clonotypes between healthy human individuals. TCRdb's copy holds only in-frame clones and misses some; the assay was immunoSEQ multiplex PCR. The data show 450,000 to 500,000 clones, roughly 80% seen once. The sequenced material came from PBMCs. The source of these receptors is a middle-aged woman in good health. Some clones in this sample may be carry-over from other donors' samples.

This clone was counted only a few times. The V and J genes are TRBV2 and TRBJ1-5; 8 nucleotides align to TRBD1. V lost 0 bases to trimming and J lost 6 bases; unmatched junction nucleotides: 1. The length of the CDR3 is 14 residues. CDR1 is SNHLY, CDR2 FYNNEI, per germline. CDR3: CASSEADRGQPQHF. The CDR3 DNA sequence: TGTGCCAGCAGTGAAGCAGACAGGGGTCAGCCCCAGCATTTT.

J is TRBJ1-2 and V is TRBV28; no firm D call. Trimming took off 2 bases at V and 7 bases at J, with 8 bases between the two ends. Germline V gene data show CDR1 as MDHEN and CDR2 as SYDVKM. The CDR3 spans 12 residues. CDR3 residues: CASSLRVGGYTF. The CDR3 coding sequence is TGTGCCAGCAGTTTAAGGGTGGGTGGCTACACCTTC.

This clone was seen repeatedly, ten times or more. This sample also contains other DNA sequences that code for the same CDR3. CDR3 sequence reads: CASSFFDEQYF. The CDR3 DNA sequence: TGTGCCAGCAGCTTCTTTGACGAGCAGTACTTC. V gene TRBV7-9 combines with J gene TRBJ2-7; no definite D call. Germline V gives CDR1 SEHNR, CDR2 FQNEAQ (reference sequence). The CDR3 length is 11 residues. The ends were cut back, 3 bases at V and 5 bases at J, with 5 bases in the middle.

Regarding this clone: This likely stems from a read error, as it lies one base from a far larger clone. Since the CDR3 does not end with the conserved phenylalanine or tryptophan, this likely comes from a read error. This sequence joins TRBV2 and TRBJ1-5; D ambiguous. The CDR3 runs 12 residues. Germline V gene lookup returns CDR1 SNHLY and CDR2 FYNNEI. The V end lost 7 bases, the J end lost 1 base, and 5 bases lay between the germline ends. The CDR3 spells CASKWSNQPQHL. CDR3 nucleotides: TGTGCCAGCAAATGGAGCAATCAGCCCCAGCATCTT.

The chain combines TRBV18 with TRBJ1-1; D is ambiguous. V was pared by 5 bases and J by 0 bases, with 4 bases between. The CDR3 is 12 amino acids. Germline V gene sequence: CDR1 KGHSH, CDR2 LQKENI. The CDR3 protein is CASSLLNTEAFF. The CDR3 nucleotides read TGTGCCAGCTCATTGCTGAACACTGAAGCTTTCTTT.